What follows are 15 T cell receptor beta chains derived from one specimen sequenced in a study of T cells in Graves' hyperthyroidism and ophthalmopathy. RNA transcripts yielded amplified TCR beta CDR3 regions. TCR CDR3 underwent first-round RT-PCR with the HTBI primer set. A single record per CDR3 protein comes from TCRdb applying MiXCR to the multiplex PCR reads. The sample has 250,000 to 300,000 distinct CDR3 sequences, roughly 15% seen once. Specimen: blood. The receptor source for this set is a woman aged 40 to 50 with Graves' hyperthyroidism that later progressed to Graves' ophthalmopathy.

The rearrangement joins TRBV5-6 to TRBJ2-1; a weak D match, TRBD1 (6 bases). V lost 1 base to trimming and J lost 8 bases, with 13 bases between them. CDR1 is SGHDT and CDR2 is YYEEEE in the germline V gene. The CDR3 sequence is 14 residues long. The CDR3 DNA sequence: TGTGCCAGCAGCTTGTTGTTTGGGGGCGATGAGCAGTTCTTC. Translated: CASSLLFGGDEQFF.

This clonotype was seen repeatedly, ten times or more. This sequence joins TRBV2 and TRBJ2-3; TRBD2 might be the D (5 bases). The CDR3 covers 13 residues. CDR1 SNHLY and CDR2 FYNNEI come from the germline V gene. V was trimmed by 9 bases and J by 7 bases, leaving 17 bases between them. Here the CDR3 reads CARSQRVMYTQYF. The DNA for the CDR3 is TGTGCCAGGAGCCAGAGGGTCATGTATACGCAGTATTTT.

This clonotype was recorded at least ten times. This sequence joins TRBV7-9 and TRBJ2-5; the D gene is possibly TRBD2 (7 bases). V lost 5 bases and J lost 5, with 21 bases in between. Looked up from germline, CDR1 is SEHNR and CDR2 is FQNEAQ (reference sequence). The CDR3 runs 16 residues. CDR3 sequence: CASSPLGGGVGETQYF. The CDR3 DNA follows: TGTGCCAGCAGCCCTCTTGGAGGGGGGGTCGGGGAGACCCAGTACTTC.

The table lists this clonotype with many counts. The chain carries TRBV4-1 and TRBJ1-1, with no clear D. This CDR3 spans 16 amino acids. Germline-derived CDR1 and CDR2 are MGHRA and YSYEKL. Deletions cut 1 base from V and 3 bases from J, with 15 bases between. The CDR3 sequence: CASSQVMGSPDTEAFF. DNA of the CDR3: TGCGCCAGCAGCCAAGTTATGGGATCCCCAGACACTGAAGCTTTCTTT.

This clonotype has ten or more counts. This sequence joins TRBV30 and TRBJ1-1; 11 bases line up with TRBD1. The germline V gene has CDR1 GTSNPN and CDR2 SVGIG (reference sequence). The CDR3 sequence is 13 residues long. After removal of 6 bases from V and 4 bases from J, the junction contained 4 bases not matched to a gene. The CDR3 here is CACQGTGGTEAFF. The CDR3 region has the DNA TGTGCCTGCCAAGGGACAGGGGGCACTGAAGCTTTCTTT.

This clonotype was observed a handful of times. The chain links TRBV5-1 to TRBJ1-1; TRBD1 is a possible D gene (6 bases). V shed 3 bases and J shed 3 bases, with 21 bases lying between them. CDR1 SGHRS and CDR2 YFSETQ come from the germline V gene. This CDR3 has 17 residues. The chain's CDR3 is CASSSRGWGRFHTEAFF. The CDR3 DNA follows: TGCGCCAGCAGCTCCAGGGGCTGGGGGAGATTTCACACTGAAGCTTTCTTT.

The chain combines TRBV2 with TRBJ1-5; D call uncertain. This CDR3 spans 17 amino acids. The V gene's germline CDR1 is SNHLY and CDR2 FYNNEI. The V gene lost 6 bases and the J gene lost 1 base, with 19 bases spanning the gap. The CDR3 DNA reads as TGTGCCAGCAGCGACTGGGCCGGGCTGGGGAGCAATCAGCCCCAGCATTTT. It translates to CASSDWAGLGSNQPQHF.

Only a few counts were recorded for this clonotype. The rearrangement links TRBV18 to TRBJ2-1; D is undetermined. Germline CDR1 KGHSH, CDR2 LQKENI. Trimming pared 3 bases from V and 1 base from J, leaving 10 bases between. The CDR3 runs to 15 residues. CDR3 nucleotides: TGTGCCAGCTCACCCTTGAGAGAGTCCTACAATGAGCAGTTCTTC. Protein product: CASSPLRESYNEQFF.

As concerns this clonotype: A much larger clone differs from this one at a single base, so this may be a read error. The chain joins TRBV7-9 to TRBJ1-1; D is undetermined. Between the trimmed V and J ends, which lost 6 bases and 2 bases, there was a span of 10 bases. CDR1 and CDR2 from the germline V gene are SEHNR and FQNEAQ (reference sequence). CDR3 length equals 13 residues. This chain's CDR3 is CASRLGINTEAFF. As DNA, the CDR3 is TGTGCCAGCAGACTAGGGATAAACACTGAAGCTTTCTTT.

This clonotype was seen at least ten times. The CDR3 sequence: CASSSTTGFSGANVLTF. CDR3 DNA: TGCGCCAGCAGCTCAACGACAGGCTTTTCTGGGGCCAACGTCCTGACTTTC. The rearrangement joins TRBV5-1 to TRBJ2-6; a possible D gene is TRBD1 (6 bases). The germline CDR1 and CDR2 sequences are SGHRS and YFSETQ. Between the trimmed V and J ends, which lost 3 bases and 1 base, there was a span of 14 bases. This CDR3 spans 17 amino acids.

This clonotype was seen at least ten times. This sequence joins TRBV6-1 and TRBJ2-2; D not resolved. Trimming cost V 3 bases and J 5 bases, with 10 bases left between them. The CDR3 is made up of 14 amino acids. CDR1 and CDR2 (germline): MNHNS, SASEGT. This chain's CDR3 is CASSEFVETGELFF. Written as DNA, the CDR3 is TGTGCCAGCAGTGAGTTTGTGGAGACCGGGGAGCTGTTTTTT.

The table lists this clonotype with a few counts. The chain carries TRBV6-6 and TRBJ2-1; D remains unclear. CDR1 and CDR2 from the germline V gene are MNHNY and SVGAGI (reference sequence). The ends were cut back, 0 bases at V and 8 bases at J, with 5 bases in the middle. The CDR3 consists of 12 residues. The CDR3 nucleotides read TGTGCCAGCAGTTACTCTATGGATGAGCAGTTCTTC. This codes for CASSYSMDEQFF.

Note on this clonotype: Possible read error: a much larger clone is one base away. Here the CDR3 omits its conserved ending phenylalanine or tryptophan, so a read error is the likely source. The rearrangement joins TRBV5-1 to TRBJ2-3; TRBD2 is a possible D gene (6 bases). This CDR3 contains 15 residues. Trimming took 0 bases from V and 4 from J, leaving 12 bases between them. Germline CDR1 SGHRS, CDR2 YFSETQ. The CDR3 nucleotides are TGCGCCAGCAGCTTGGCCTCGGGAGTGGCAGATACGCAGTATTCT. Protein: CASSLASGVADTQYS.

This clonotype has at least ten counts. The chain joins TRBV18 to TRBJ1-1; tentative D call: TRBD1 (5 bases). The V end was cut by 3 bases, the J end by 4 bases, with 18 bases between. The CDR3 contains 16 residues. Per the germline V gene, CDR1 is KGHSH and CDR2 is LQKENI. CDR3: CASSPSTATGSTEAFF. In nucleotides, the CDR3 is TGTGCCAGCTCACCTTCGACAGCCACTGGTAGCACTGAAGCTTTCTTT.

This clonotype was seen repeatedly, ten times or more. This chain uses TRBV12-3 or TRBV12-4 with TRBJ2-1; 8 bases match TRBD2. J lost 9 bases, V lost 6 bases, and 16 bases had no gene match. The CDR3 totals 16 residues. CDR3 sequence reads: CASSHGLARGYGEQFF. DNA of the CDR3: TGTGCCAGCAGCCACGGACTAGCTCGAGGGTATGGTGAGCAGTTCTTC.